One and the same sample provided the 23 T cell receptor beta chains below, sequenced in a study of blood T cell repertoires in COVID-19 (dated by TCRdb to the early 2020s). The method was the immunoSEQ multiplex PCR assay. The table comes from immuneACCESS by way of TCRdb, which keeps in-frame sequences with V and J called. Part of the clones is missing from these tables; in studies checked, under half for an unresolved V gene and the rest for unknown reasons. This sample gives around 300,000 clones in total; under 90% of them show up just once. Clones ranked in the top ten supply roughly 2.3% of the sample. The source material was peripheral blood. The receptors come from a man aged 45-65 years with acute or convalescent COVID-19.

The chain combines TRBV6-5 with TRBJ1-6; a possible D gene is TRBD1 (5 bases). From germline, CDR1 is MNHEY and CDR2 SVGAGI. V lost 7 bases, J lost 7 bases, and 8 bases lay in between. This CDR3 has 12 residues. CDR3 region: CASTGGNSPLHF. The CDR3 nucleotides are TGTGCCAGCACCGGGGGAAATTCACCCCTCCACTTT.

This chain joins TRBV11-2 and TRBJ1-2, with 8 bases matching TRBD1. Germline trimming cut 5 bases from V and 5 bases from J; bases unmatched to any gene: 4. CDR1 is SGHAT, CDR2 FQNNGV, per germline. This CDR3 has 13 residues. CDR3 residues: CASSQGQVYGYTF. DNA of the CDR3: TGTGCCAGCAGCCAGGGACAGGTGTATGGCTACACCTTC.

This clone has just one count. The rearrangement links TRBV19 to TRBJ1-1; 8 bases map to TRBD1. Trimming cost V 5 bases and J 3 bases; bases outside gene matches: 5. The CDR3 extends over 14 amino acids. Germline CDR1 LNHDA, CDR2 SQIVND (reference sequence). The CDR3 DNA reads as TGTGCCAGTAGTCCAGGACAGGGCTACACTGAAGCTTTCTTT. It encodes CASSPGQGYTEAFF.

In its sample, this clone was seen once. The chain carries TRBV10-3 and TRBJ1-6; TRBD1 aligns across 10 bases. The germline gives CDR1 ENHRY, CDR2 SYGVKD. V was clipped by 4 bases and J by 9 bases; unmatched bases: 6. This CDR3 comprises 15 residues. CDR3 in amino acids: CAISAPGQGLSPLHF. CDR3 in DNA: TGTGCCATCAGTGCCCCGGGACAGGGGCTTTCACCCCTCCACTTT.

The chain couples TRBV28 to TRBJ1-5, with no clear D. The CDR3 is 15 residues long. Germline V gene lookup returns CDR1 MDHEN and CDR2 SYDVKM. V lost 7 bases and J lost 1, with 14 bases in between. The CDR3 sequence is CASTSRSGSNQPQHF. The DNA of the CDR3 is TGTGCCAGCACCTCCCGTTCGGGGAGCAATCAGCCCCAGCATTTT. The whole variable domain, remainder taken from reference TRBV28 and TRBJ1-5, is DVKVTQSSRYLVKRTGEKVFLECVQDMDHENMFWYRQDPGLGLRLIYFSYDVKMKEKGDIPEGYSVSREKKERFSLILESASTNQTSMYLCASTSRSGSNQPQHFGDGTRLSIL.

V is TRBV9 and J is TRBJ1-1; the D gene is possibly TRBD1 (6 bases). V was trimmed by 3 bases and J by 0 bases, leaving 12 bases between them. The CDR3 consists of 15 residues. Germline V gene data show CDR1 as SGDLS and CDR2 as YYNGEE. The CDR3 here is CASSASTGLNTEAFF. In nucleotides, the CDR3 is TGTGCCAGCAGCGCCTCGACAGGTCTGAACACTGAAGCTTTCTTT.

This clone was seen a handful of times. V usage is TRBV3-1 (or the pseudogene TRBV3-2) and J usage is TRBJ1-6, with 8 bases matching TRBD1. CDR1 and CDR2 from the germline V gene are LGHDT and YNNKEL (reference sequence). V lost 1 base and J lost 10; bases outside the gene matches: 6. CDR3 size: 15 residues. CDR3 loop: CASSQGPGGESPLHF. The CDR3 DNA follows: TGTGCCAGCAGCCAAGGGCCAGGGGGCGAATCACCCCTCCACTTT.

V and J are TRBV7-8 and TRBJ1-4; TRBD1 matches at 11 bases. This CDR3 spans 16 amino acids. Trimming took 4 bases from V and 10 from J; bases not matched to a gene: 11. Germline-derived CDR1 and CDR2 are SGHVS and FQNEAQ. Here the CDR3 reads CASSSAGDRGTGKLFF. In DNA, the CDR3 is TGTGCCAGCAGCTCCGCAGGGGACAGGGGGACGGGAAAACTGTTTTTT.

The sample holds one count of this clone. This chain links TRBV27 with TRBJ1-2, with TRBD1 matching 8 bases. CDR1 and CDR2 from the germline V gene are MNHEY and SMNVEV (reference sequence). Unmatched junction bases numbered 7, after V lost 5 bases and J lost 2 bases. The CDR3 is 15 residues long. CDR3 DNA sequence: TGTGCCAGCAGTCTCAAGAGGACAGGGAACTATGGCTACACCTTC. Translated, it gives CASSLKRTGNYGYTF.

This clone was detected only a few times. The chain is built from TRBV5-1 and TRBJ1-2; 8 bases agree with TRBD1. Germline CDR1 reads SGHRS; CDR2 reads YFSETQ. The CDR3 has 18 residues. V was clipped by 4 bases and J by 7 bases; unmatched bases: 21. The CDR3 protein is CASSPTPRWTGKRSGYTF. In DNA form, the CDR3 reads TGCGCCAGCAGCCCAACCCCCAGATGGACAGGGAAAAGAAGTGGCTACACCTTC.

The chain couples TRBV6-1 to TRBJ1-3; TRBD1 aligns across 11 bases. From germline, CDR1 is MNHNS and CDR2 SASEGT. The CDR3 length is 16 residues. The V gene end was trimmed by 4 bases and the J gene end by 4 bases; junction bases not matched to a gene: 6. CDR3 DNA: TGTGCCAGCAGTGCCGGGACAGGGGGGGACGGAAACACCATATATTTT. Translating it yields CASSAGTGGDGNTIYF.

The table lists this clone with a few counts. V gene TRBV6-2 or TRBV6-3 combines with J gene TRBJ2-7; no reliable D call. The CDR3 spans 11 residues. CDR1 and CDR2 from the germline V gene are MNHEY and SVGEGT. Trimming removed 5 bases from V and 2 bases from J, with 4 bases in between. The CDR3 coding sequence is TGTGCCAGCAGTCCCGCCTACGAGCAGTACTTC. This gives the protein CASSPAYEQYF.

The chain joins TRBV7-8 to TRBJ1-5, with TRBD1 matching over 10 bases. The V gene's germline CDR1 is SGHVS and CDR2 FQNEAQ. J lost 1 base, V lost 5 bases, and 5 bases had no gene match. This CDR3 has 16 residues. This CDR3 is CASSTPDRGSNQPQHF. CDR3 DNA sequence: TGTGCCAGCAGCACCCCGGACAGGGGGAGCAATCAGCCCCAGCATTTT.

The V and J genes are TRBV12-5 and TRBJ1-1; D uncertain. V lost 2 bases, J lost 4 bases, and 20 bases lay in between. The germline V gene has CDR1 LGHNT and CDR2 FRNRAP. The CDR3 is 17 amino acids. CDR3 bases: TGTGCTAGTGGTTTGTACGCGGACCGCGGGTTCTTCACTGAAGCTTTCTTT. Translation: CASGLYADRGFFTEAFF.

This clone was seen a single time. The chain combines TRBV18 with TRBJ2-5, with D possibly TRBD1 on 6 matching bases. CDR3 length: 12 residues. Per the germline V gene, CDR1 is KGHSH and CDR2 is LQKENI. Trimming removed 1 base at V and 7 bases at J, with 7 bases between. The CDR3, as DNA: TGTGCCAGCTCACCACAACAGGGGACCCAGTACTTC. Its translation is CASSPQQGTQYF.

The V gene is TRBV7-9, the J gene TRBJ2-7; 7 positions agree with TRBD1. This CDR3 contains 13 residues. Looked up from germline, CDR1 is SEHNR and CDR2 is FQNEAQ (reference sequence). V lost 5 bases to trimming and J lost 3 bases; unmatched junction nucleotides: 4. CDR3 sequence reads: CASSRDRYYEQYF. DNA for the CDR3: TGTGCCAGCAGCCGGGACAGATACTACGAGCAGTACTTC.

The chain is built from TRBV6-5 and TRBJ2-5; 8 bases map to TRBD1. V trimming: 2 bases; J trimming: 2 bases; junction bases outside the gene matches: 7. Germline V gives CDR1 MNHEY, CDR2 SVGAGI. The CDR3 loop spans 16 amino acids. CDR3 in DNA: TGTGCCAGCAGTTACCGCTGGGGGACAGGACAAGAGACCCAGTACTTC. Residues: CASSYRWGTGQETQYF.

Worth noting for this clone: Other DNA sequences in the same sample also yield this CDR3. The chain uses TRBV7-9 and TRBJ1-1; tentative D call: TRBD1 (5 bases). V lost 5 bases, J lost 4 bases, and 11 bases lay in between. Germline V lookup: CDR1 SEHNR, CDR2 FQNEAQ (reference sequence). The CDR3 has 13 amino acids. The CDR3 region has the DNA TGTGCCAGCAGCGGAAGGGGTGGCACTGAAGCTTTCTTT. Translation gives CASSGRGGTEAFF. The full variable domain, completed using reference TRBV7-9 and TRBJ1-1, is DTGVSQNPRHKITKRGQNVTFRCDPISEHNRLYWYRQTLGQGPEFLTYFQNEAQLEKSRLLSDRFSAERPKGSFSTLEIQRTEQGDSAMYLCASSGRGGTEAFFGQGTRLTVV.

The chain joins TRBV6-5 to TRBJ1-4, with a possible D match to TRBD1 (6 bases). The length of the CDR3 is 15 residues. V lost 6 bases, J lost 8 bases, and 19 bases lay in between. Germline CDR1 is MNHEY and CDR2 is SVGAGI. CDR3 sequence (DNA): TGTGCCAGCAGCCTGTCAGGGGTTGTTGACGAAAAACTGTTTTTT. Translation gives CASSLSGVVDEKLFF.

This CDR3 reads CAISEGGTEAFF. The CDR3 DNA follows: TGTGCCATCAGTGAGGGAGGGACTGAAGCTTTCTTT. The V gene is TRBV10-3, the J gene TRBJ1-1; D is unresolved. Germline assignment: CDR1 ENHRY and CDR2 SYGVKD. This CDR3 has 12 amino acids. Trimming pared 2 bases from V and 5 bases from J, leaving 6 bases between.

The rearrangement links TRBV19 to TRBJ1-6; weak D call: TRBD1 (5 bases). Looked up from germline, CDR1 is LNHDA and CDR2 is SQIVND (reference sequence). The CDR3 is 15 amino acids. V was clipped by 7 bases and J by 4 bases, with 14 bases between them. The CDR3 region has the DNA TGTGCCAGTAACCCTACGGGGGGGTATAATTCACCCCTCCACTTT. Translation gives CASNPTGGYNSPLHF.

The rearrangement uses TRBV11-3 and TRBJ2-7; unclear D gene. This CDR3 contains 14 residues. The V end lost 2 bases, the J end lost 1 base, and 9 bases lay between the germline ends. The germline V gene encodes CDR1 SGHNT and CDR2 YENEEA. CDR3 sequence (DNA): TGTGCCAGCAGCTTAAGCCAGGATTCCTACGAGCAGTACTTC. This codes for CASSLSQDSYEQYF. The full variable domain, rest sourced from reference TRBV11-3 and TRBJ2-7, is EAGVVQSPRYKIIEKKQPVAFWCNPISGHNTLYWYLQNLGQGPELLIRYENEEAVDDSQLPKDRFSAERLKGVDSTLKIQPAELGDSAVYLCASSLSQDSYEQYFGPGTRLTVT.

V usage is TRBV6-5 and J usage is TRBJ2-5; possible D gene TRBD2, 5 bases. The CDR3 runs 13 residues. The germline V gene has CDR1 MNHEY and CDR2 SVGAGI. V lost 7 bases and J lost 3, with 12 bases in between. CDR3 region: CASTPSGEETQYF. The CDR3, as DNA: TGTGCCAGCACCCCGTCCGGGGAAGAGACCCAGTACTTC.